This T cell receptor beta chain was profiled in a study of blood T cell repertoires in COVID-19. Trimming shortened V by 6 bases and J by 1 base, and 13 bases separated the two germline ends. Germline CDR1 SGHKS, CDR2 YYEKEE (reference sequence). The CDR3 has 14 residues. This clone has a single count. In the original processing: Counts of nucleated cells, estimated from reference gene primer amplification, were obtained. Produced via immunoSEQ multiplex PCR; TCRdb's table is partial and in-frame only. Clone size and V and J calls were adopted from that table, with D and trimming inferred from the DNA. Found here are about 150,000 clones, 83% of them singletons; the top ten hold roughly 2%.

This sequence was found in a woman aged 80 or over with acute or convalescent COVID-19. The sequenced sample was peripheral blood. V and J are TRBV5-5 and TRBJ1-1; no clear D. CDR3 sequence (DNA): TGTGCCAGCACCCCTCGAACAGCGAACACTGAAGCTTTCTTT. Translation gives CASTPRTANTEAFF.